This TCR beta chain was documented in a study of healthy donors' naive CD4 and CD8 T cells. General study points: CDR3 charge plus V and J genes appeared to account for approximately 14% of CD4/CD8 variance.

A linear amplification protocol produced the TCR libraries from 500 ng of total RNA. In the source study's methods: From a few healthy donors, around 78,000 rearranged TCR alpha transcripts were sequenced. TCRdb analysed the reads with MiXCR anew, one entry per CDR3 protein. What appears here as the V and J calls and clone size reflects TCRdb's work, not the paper's. The sample records approximately 180,000 distinct CDR3 sequences, over 60% being singletons. To note about this clonotype: The antigen remains unidentified.

The CDR3 has 15 residues. Trimming cost V 2 bases and J 2 bases; bases outside gene matches: 2. The germline gives CDR1 LNHDA, CDR2 SQIVND (reference sequence). The sequencing sample was made of naive CD4+ and CD8+ T cells sorted from blood, pooled from several donors. The rearrangement links TRBV19 to TRBJ2-1; TRBD1 agrees at 8 bases. The clonotype comes from a pool of human donors in good health; the sample pools cells from several healthy donors. This CDR3 reads CASSISTGAYNEQFF. CDR3 bases: TGTGCCAGTAGTATATCGACAGGGGCCTACAATGAGCAGTTCTTC.